The sequence of this T cell receptor (beta chain) was determined in a study of T cells in Graves' hyperthyroidism and ophthalmopathy. This clonotype has at least ten counts. Germline V gene sequence: CDR1 DFQATT, CDR2 SNEGSKA (reference sequence). This CDR3 comprises 15 residues. Between the trimmed V and J ends, which lost 5 bases and 5 bases, there was a span of 20 bases. TCR beta CDR3 regions were amplified from RNA transcripts. The TCR CDR3 first-round RT-PCR relied on the HTBI primer set. Via MiXCR, TCRdb re-called the multiplex PCR reads, giving one row per CDR3 protein. The sample carries some 350,000 distinct CDR3 sequences, 12% to 15% recorded once.

The chain employs TRBV20-1 and TRBJ2-3; D uncertain. The sequence was collected from a woman in her sixties or seventies with Graves' ophthalmopathy. The source material was blood. The CDR3 loop reads CSASTDPTLGDTQYF. The DNA of the CDR3 is TGCAGTGCTTCGACGGACCCGACCCTGGGAGATACGCAGTATTTT.